The 3 T cell receptor beta chains listed next were all sequenced from one sample in a study of T cell changes during pregnancy in multiple sclerosis. Data came from immunoSEQ multiplex PCR; TCRdb stores just in-frame clones and leaves some out. The sample records around 100,000 clones, just over 90% being singletons. The sample in question was peripheral blood, obtained after pregnancy. The receptors originated from a female donor with multiple sclerosis, enrolled in a pregnancy study.

The gene calls are TRBV5-4 and TRBJ2-7; D may be TRBD2 (5 bases). CDR3 length equals 15 residues. V was cut by 0 bases and J by 3 bases, with 13 bases left in between. Germline CDR1 is SGHNT and CDR2 is YYREEE (reference sequence). CDR3 sequence reads: CASSLDRGSYYEQYF. The CDR3 DNA reads as TGTGCCAGCAGCTTGGATAGAGGGTCGTACTACGAGCAGTACTTC.

A single count supports this clone. The chain links TRBV7-9 to TRBJ2-7; weak D call: TRBD1 (5 bases). CDR1 and CDR2 from the germline V gene are SEHNR and FQNEAQ (reference sequence). CDR3 length: 12 residues. Trimming took 2 bases from V and 5 from J, leaving 7 bases between them. The CDR3 region has the DNA TGTGCCAGCAGCTTAACAGGAAACGAGCAGTACTTC. Protein product: CASSLTGNEQYF.

The rearrangement links TRBV6-5 to TRBJ2-7, with D tentatively TRBD1 (6 bases). Trimming shortened V by 4 bases and J by 4 bases, and 11 bases separated the two germline ends. In germline, CDR1 is MNHEY, CDR2 SVGAGI. The CDR3 extends over 13 amino acids. In DNA, the CDR3 is TGTGCCAGCAGTTTGACAGGAATATACGAGCAGTACTTC. It translates to CASSLTGIYEQYF.